Shown below are 16 T cell receptor beta chains from a single sample sequenced in a study of blood T cell repertoires in COVID-19 (dated by TCRdb to about 2020). Library creation used the immunoSEQ multiplex PCR assay. What TCRdb holds here is the immuneACCESS table cut down to in-frame rearrangements. Part of the clones is not present; checked against another copy, under half of the missing clones reflect an unresolved V gene, and the others are unexplained. The sample data list roughly 210,000 clones, and 88% of these were observed just once. The top ten constitute over 1.5% of the sample. The specimen sequenced was peripheral blood. These receptors originate from a man between 65 and 85 years old with acute or convalescent COVID-19.

This chain uses TRBV5-1 with TRBJ2-2; 12 bases are shared with TRBD2. This CDR3 is built from 18 residues. The ends lost 4 bases at V and 4 bases at J; junction bases unmatched: 11. The germline V gene has CDR1 SGHRS and CDR2 YFSETQ. The CDR3 DNA follows: TGCGCCAGCAGCCCAAGACTAGCGGGAGCCGTGGTCACCGGGGAGCTGTTTTTT. Encoded protein: CASSPRLAGAVVTGELFF.

The chain recombines TRBV19 with TRBJ1-6; TRBD1 aligns across 8 bases. The ends lost 5 bases at V and 7 bases at J; junction bases unmatched: 4. Germline V gives CDR1 LNHDA, CDR2 SQIVND (reference sequence). The CDR3 covers 14 residues. Here the CDR3 reads CASSLTGANSPLHF. The CDR3 coding sequence is TGTGCCAGTAGTCTGACAGGGGCCAATTCACCCCTCCACTTT.

The rearrangement links TRBV6-5 to TRBJ2-3, with D perhaps TRBD1 (5 bases). Trimming removed 7 bases from V and 5 bases from J, with 10 bases in between. This CDR3 contains 12 residues. CDR1 and CDR2 (germline): MNHEY, SVGAGI. CDR3 nucleotide sequence: TGTGCCAGCACACAGGTGCAAGATACGCAGTATTTT. Protein product: CASTQVQDTQYF.

The J gene is TRBJ1-1, the V gene TRBV5-1; TRBD1 agrees at 8 bases. This CDR3 has 16 residues. V dropped 0 bases and J dropped 0; count of bases not matched to a gene: 4. The V gene's germline CDR1 is SGHRS and CDR2 YFSETQ. The chain's CDR3 is CASSLAGQGLNTEAFF. CDR3 in DNA: TGCGCCAGCAGCTTGGCCGGACAGGGCCTGAACACTGAAGCTTTCTTT.

This clone showed up many times. One end of the junction fails to match germline, which may point to a read error. This rearrangement joins TRBV5-6 to TRBJ2-5, with TRBD2 matching 8 bases. The CDR3 contains 17 residues. Germline assignment: CDR1 SGHDT and CDR2 YYEEEE. This chain's CDR3 is CASSKTLAGPSQATQYF. Written as DNA, the CDR3 is TGTGCCAGCAGCAAAACCCTAGCGGGCCCCTCCCAAGCGACCCAGTACTTC.

The chain carries TRBV5-1 and TRBJ2-2; the D is unclear. The CDR3 is 15 residues long. V lost 0 bases and J lost 0, with 6 bases in between. Germline lookup yields CDR1 SGHRS and CDR2 YFSETQ. CDR3 residues: CASSLGAPNTGELFF. The CDR3 nucleotides are TGCGCCAGCAGCTTGGGGGCCCCGAACACCGGGGAGCTGTTTTTT.

There are a few counts of this clone. The V call is TRBV19, the J call TRBJ2-1; the match to TRBD1 covers 8 bases. The CDR3 is made up of 14 amino acids. Germline CDR1 LNHDA, CDR2 SQIVND (reference sequence). Trimming removed 6 bases from V and 7 bases from J; junction bases left unmatched: 8. The CDR3 DNA follows: TGTGCCAGTAGCCGCCGGGACAGGCTGAATGAGCAGTTCTTC. This encodes CASSRRDRLNEQFF.

For this clone: The sample has other DNA sequences that encode this CDR3 too. The chain employs TRBV28 and TRBJ1-4; D is possibly TRBD1 (5 bases). CDR1 MDHEN and CDR2 SYDVKM come from the germline V gene. The CDR3 is 14 amino acids. The V end was cut by 6 bases, the J end by 8 bases, with 16 bases between. The CDR3 DNA is TGTGCCAGCAGCCCGGGGGGAGTAGGGGAAAAACTGTTTTTT. Encoded protein: CASSPGGVGEKLFF.

The rearrangement uses TRBV5-4 and TRBJ2-6; TRBD1 might be the D (6 bases). V gave up 1 base and J gave up 2 bases, with 10 bases separating them. The length of the CDR3 is 16 residues. In germline, CDR1 is SGHNT, CDR2 YYREEE (reference sequence). CDR3 loop: CASSLLGATGANVLTF. The CDR3 DNA reads as TGTGCCAGCAGCTTGTTGGGGGCCACTGGGGCCAACGTCCTGACTTTC.

The chain joins TRBV4-3 to TRBJ2-7; D not resolved. The V gene lost 1 base and the J gene lost 3 bases, with 13 bases spanning the gap. Germline V gene sequence: CDR1 LGHNA, CDR2 YSLEER. This CDR3 region has 15 residues. CDR3 sequence: CASSQGYRNYYEQYF. In DNA, the CDR3 is TGCGCCAGCAGCCAAGGCTATAGAAATTACTACGAGCAGTACTTC.

This chain connects TRBV2 to TRBJ1-2; D unresolved. This CDR3 has 13 residues. CDR1 is SNHLY and CDR2 is FYNNEI in the germline V gene. Trimming shortened V by 9 bases and J by 0 bases, and 11 bases separated the two germline ends. The CDR3 reads CARTARANYGYTF. For the CDR3, the DNA is TGTGCCAGAACAGCAAGAGCTAACTATGGCTACACCTTC.

This clone was observed once. The V call is TRBV19, the J call TRBJ1-5; D might be TRBD1 (6 bases). Trimming took 7 bases from V and 1 from J, leaving 11 bases between them. The V gene's germline CDR1 is LNHDA and CDR2 SQIVND (reference sequence). This CDR3 region has 14 residues. CDR3 sequence reads: CASIGGISNQPQHF. The CDR3 region has the DNA TGTGCCAGTATAGGGGGTATCAGCAATCAGCCCCAGCATTTT.

As to this clone: Other DNA sequences in the same sample also yield this CDR3. The V call is TRBV3-1 (or the pseudogene TRBV3-2), the J call TRBJ1-1, with D tentatively TRBD1 (5 bases). Germline CDR1 is LGHDT and CDR2 is YNNKEL (reference sequence). The V end lost 1 base, the J end lost 1 base, and 7 bases lay between the germline ends. There are 14 residues in the CDR3. The CDR3 spells CASSQGQPNTEAFF. DNA for the CDR3: TGTGCCAGCAGCCAAGGACAGCCGAACACTGAAGCTTTCTTT.

V gene TRBV4-2 combines with J gene TRBJ1-3; a weak D match, TRBD1 (6 bases). CDR3 size: 15 residues. Germline CDR1 is LGHNA and CDR2 is YNFKEQ. Trimming removed 0 bases from V and 4 bases from J, with 10 bases in between. The CDR3 region is CASSQDWTAGNTIYF. The CDR3 nucleotides are TGTGCCAGCAGCCAAGACTGGACAGCAGGAAACACCATATATTTT.

The table lists this clone with a count of one. The chain links TRBV9 to TRBJ1-3; 11 nucleotides agree with TRBD1. The CDR3 sequence is 18 residues long. CDR1 and CDR2 (germline): SGDLS, YYNGEE. V lost 0 bases to trimming and J lost 0 bases; unmatched junction nucleotides: 5. CDR3: CASSVGTGGQSSGNTIYF. Here the CDR3 DNA reads TGTGCCAGCAGCGTAGGGACAGGGGGCCAGAGCTCTGGAAACACCATATATTTT.

The rearrangement joins TRBV19 to TRBJ2-3; 13 nucleotides align to TRBD2. V lost 5 bases, J lost 4 bases, and 3 bases stayed unmatched. The CDR3 has 15 amino acids. From germline, CDR1 is LNHDA and CDR2 SQIVND (reference sequence). The CDR3 protein is CASSLLAGGPDTQYF. Here the CDR3 DNA reads TGTGCCAGTAGTTTACTAGCGGGAGGGCCAGATACGCAGTATTTT.